This T cell receptor beta chain is drawn from a study of neurological immune-mediated disorders. Notes on the study in general: HTLV-1-associated myelopathy displayed the greatest TCR clonal expansion, and multiple sclerosis exhibited the smallest, lower than that of healthy controls.

One entry per CDR3 protein, called by TCRdb with MiXCR from the 5' RACE reads. Among roughly 55,000 distinct CDR3 sequences, around a sixth were seen once, and the ten largest hold about 4.7%. Regarding this clonotype: Its antigen is unknown.

The clonotype comes from a man in his 60s in good health. The source material was PBMCs.

The CDR3 DNA is TGTGCCAGCAGCTTAGGTTCCGGGAGTGGCACCGGGGAGCTGTTTTTT. This codes for CASSLGSGSGTGELFF. This sequence joins TRBV7-6 and TRBJ2-2, with TRBD2 as a possible D gene (6 bases). In germline, CDR1 is SGHVS, CDR2 FNYEAQ. The CDR3 length is 16 residues. Trimming pared 1 base from V and 4 bases from J, leaving 13 bases between.